This T cell receptor beta chain is drawn from a study of blood T cell repertoires in COVID-19 (dated by TCRdb to the early 2020s). About the full investigation: Collaborator samples came from the United States, Italy and Spain and covered acute and convalescent phases of COVID-19. The prospective study material was composed of cDNA or gDNA derived from T cells, B-cell-depleted T cells, or PBMCs. The dataset comprised deeply sampled blood TCRbeta repertoires from subjects exposed to, actively infected with, or recovered from COVID-19. The repertoires were made available in a free public database intended to serve as a resource for research on the immune response to SARS-CoV-2. Samples came from the ongoing ImmuneRACE study (first 160 participants) plus 1,254 subjects from 6 global collaborators. Sample metadata almost always included a de-identified subject ID, COVID-19 status, age in years and sex. HLA class I and class II types, where available, came from metadata supplied by the sample provider rather than from assay-based typing. Findings and caveats that apply to the study as a whole: The quantity of clinical and demographic metadata differed by source and by participant and was supplied without curation.

Comments on this clone: The antigen it binds to is not known. Base qualities are missing; no much larger clone stands one base away.

The collaborating institutions used their own protocols to collect whole blood in K2EDTA tubes. For TCRbeta analysis, collaborator samples were shipped as frozen whole blood, as isolated PBMCs, or as DNA extracted from either sample type. TCRbeta CDR3 regions were amplified from genomic DNA by means of the immunoSEQ Assay, a bias-controlled multiplex PCR. Under the source paper's analysis protocol: The number of nucleated cells in each sample was estimated from the amplification of reference gene primers within the assay. To quantify the absolute abundance of each unique TCRbeta CDR3 rearrangement, sequence reads were collapsed and filtered. For each sample, productive Simpson clonality was calculated as the square root of Simpson's diversity index across productive rearrangements. TCRdb took this table from immuneACCESS and kept in-frame rearrangements with V and J called. Such tables lack part of the clones; where checked against another copy, unresolved V genes explain under half of the gap, and the rest is unexplained. V and J calls plus clone size are reproduced from that table; the DNA served to infer D and trimming. The sample table records under 300,000 clones; 80% to 85% of these occur just once. 3.4% of the sample is taken by the ten largest.

There are 15 amino acids in the CDR3, from cysteine to phenylalanine inclusive. The CDR3 DNA has 45 bases and is translated from base 1. The junction shows trimming of 4 bases on V and 4 bases on J, and the gene matches do not reach 8 bases of it. Looking up the germline V gene yields CDR1 MNHEY and CDR2 SVGEGT. The specimen was peripheral blood. The receptor was derived from a young woman with acute or convalescent COVID-19. This chain is built from TRBV6-2 or TRBV6-3 and TRBJ1-2; TRBD1 matches 8 bases in the middle. CDR3 protein: CASSSRDRGSYGYTF. The DNA sequence follows: TGTGCCAGCAGTTCCCGAGACAGGGGAAGCTATGGCTACACCTTC.